The next 26 T cell receptor beta chains were all read from a single sample in a study of cytomegalovirus exposure and HLA in healthy donors. Measured with immunoSEQ multiplex PCR; TCRdb has only the in-frame clones, and not every one. This table holds 150,000 to 200,000 clones, roughly 80% found once. The sample comprised PBMCs. These TCRs come from a man younger than 45 in good health and CMV-seropositive.

The genes are TRBV4-3 and TRBJ1-2; 7 bases align to TRBD1. CDR3 length: 14 residues. V lost 3 bases, J lost 8 bases, and 9 bases stayed unmatched. Germline CDR1 reads LGHNA; CDR2 reads YSLEER. CDR3: CASSQLTGAGGYTF. The CDR3 DNA sequence: TGCGCCAGCAGCCAGCTTACAGGGGCCGGAGGCTACACCTTC.

This chain uses TRBV19 with TRBJ2-7; 7 bases align to TRBD1. CDR3 length: 14 residues. Germline lookup yields CDR1 LNHDA and CDR2 SQIVND (reference sequence). V was pared by 7 bases and J by 2 bases, with 8 bases of the junction left unmatched. The CDR3 is CASKNPGQAYEQYF. CDR3 bases: TGTGCCAGTAAGAACCCCGGACAGGCCTACGAGCAGTACTTC.

This chain uses TRBV6-5 with TRBJ2-7, with TRBD2 matching 9 bases. The germline gives CDR1 MNHEY, CDR2 SVGAGI. J was trimmed by 2 bases and V by 5 bases; bases with no gene match: 4. CDR3 length: 14 residues. CDR3 sequence: CASSNLAGPYEQYF. In DNA form, the CDR3 reads TGTGCCAGCAGTAACCTAGCGGGGCCCTACGAGCAGTACTTC.

The chain carries TRBV9 and TRBJ1-2, with 11 bases fitting TRBD1. V dropped 3 bases and J dropped 3; count of bases not matched to a gene: 4. This CDR3 is 15 amino acids long. The germline V gene has CDR1 SGDLS and CDR2 YYNGEE. In nucleotides, the CDR3 is TGTGCCAGCAGCGCCCCGGGACAGGGGGACTATGGCTACACCTTC. It encodes CASSAPGQGDYGYTF.

V is TRBV27 and J is TRBJ2-1; 9 positions match TRBD1. Germline values: CDR1 MNHEY, CDR2 SMNVEV (reference sequence). The V segment lost 2 bases and the J segment 5 bases; nucleotides outside the gene matches: 10. The CDR3 has 17 residues. In DNA form, the CDR3 reads TGTGCCAGCAGTTTACACCCAACAGGGGGCGCCGACAATGAGCAGTTCTTC. Protein sequence: CASSLHPTGGADNEQFF.

V and J are TRBV7-9 and TRBJ2-3; D is perhaps TRBD1 (5 bases). The CDR3 loop spans 13 amino acids. Germline CDR1 reads SEHNR; CDR2 reads FQNEAQ (reference sequence). Trimming removed 1 base from V and 3 bases from J, with 5 bases in between. The CDR3 DNA reads as TGTGCCAGCAGCTTAGAGGGGACAGATACGCAGTATTTT. Amino acids: CASSLEGTDTQYF.

A few counts support this clone. V and J are TRBV19 and TRBJ1-5; 7 bases agree with TRBD1. After removal of 4 bases from V and 2 bases from J, the junction contained 2 bases not matched to a gene. The CDR3 has 14 amino acids. The V gene's germline CDR1 is LNHDA and CDR2 SQIVND (reference sequence). The CDR3 here is CASSNRGRNQPQHF. For the CDR3, the DNA is TGTGCCAGTAGTAACAGGGGTCGCAATCAGCCCCAGCATTTT.

The gene calls are TRBV7-2 and TRBJ1-3; the match to TRBD1 covers 9 bases. The germline gives CDR1 SGHTA, CDR2 FQGNSA. V lost 5 bases and J lost 2; bases outside the gene matches: 4. This CDR3 comprises 15 residues. The CDR3 protein is CASSEDRGTGNTIYF. In nucleotides, the CDR3 is TGTGCCAGCAGCGAGGACAGGGGCACTGGAAACACCATATATTTT.

This chain connects TRBV9 to TRBJ2-7, with 7 bases identical to TRBD1. V was clipped by 3 bases and J by 8 bases; unmatched bases: 8. Germline-derived CDR1 and CDR2 are SGDLS and YYNGEE. This CDR3 has 13 amino acids. The CDR3 sequence: CASSDHDRAKQYF. The DNA of the CDR3 is TGTGCCAGCAGCGACCACGACAGGGCGAAGCAGTACTTC.

This clone was seen more than once but under ten times. The same CDR3 arises from other DNA sequences in this sample as well. The rearrangement links TRBV28 to TRBJ1-4; tentatively, D is TRBD1 (6 bases). Trimming took 5 bases from V and 1 from J, leaving 11 bases between them. CDR1 and CDR2 from the germline V gene are MDHEN and SYDVKM. There are 15 residues in the CDR3. The CDR3 here is CASSDRTVTNEKLFF. The CDR3 bases are TGTGCCAGCAGTGATCGGACAGTAACTAATGAAAAACTGTTTTTT.

This clone was picked up a small number of times. This sequence joins TRBV27 and TRBJ1-5, with D uncertain. The V end lost 5 bases, the J end lost 3 bases, and 11 bases lay between the germline ends. CDR3 length: 14 amino acids. CDR1 is MNHEY and CDR2 is SMNVEV in the germline V gene (reference sequence). CDR3 coding DNA: TGTGCCAGCAGTAGTTCAGATGTCAATCAGCCCCAGCATTTT. Amino acids: CASSSSDVNQPQHF.

V and J are TRBV18 and TRBJ1-4; D perhaps matches TRBD1 (6 bases). Germline CDR1 and CDR2: KGHSH and LQKENI. The V end was cut by 6 bases, the J end by 0 bases, with 17 bases between. The CDR3 extends over 17 amino acids. The CDR3 sequence is CASSLRGHLSTNEKLFF. CDR3 DNA: TGTGCCAGCTCCCTTAGGGGACATCTCTCAACTAATGAAAAACTGTTTTTT.

The chain is built from TRBV28 and TRBJ2-7, with TRBD1 as a possible D gene (6 bases). Germline values: CDR1 MDHEN, CDR2 SYDVKM. This CDR3 contains 12 residues. V lost 2 bases and J 9 bases, leaving 11 bases between the germline ends. The CDR3 region is CASSLGTKGQYF. The CDR3 nucleotides read TGTGCCAGCAGTTTAGGGACAAAGGGGCAGTACTTC.

The CDR3 bases are TGTGCCAGCAGCTTGGGTGGACAGGGGCTTACACCCCTCCACTTT. Encoded protein: CASSLGGQGLTPLHF. The chain links TRBV5-4 to TRBJ1-6; TRBD1 matches 9 bases. Trimming removed 0 bases from V and 11 bases from J; junction bases left unmatched: 6. Germline lookup yields CDR1 SGHNT and CDR2 YYREEE (reference sequence). The CDR3 is made up of 15 amino acids. The full variable domain, in which reference TRBV5-4 and TRBJ1-6 provide the parts outside the CDR3, is ETGVTQSPTHLIKTRGQQVTLRCSSQSGHNTVSWYQQALGQGPQFIFQYYREEENGRGNFPPRFSGLQFPNYSSELNVNALELDDSALYLCASSLGGQGLTPLHFGNGTRLTVT.

The CDR3 protein is CASSVVRAYGYTF. CDR3 in DNA: TGTGCCAGCAGCGTAGTCAGGGCCTATGGCTACACCTTC. V and J are TRBV9 and TRBJ1-2; D is possibly TRBD1 (5 bases). Trimming cost V 0 bases and J 4 bases, with 7 bases left between them. The CDR3 has 13 amino acids. Germline values: CDR1 SGDLS, CDR2 YYNGEE.

This clone was recorded once. The chain employs TRBV13 and TRBJ2-3, with D perhaps TRBD1 (6 bases). Germline V gene lookup returns CDR1 PRHDT and CDR2 FYEKMQ (reference sequence). Trimming stripped 5 bases from V and 1 base from J, with 13 bases between. CDR3 length: 15 residues. CDR3: CASSPGAGRTDTQYF. CDR3 DNA sequence: TGTGCCAGCAGCCCAGGGGCAGGCCGCACAGATACGCAGTATTTT.

CDR3 loop: CAWRGLAGVGNEQFF. In DNA form, the CDR3 reads TGTGCCTGGCGTGGACTAGCGGGAGTCGGCAATGAGCAGTTCTTC. The chain has TRBV30 and TRBJ2-1; 13 bases are a match to TRBD2. The CDR3 contains 15 residues. The germline V gene encodes CDR1 GTSNPN and CDR2 SVGIG (reference sequence). The J segment lost 6 bases and the V segment lost 5 bases, leaving 7 bases of the junction unmatched.

V usage is TRBV7-6 and J usage is TRBJ2-1; TRBD2 aligns across 10 bases. The CDR3 is made up of 17 amino acids. Germline values: CDR1 SGHVS, CDR2 FNYEAQ. J gave up 5 bases and V 2 bases, and 9 bases lay outside the gene matches. CDR3 protein: CASSLLAGARMDNEQFF. Here the CDR3 DNA reads TGTGCCAGCAGCTTACTAGCGGGGGCCCGGATGGACAATGAGCAGTTCTTC.

This clone has a handful of counts. The rearrangement links TRBV18 to TRBJ1-4, with 7 bases fitting TRBD1. From germline, CDR1 is KGHSH and CDR2 LQKENI. Losses at the gene ends were 4 bases for V and 5 bases for J; bases not matched to a gene: 4. The CDR3 sequence is 14 residues long. CDR3 nucleotide sequence: TGTGCCAGCTCACGCAGGGGGGAAAATGAAAAACTGTTTTTT. As protein: CASSRRGENEKLFF. Based on the CDR3 plus reference TRBV18 and TRBJ1-4, the full variable domain is NAGVMQNPRHLVRRRGQEARLRCSPMKGHSHVYWYRQLPEEGLKFMVYLQKENIIDESGMPKERFSAEFPKEGPSILRIQQVVRGDSAAYFCASSRRGENEKLFFGSGTQLSVL.

This clone has a handful of counts. The CDR3 loop reads CASSPVSGGETQYF. CDR3 bases: TGTGCCAGCTCACCAGTAAGCGGGGGAGAGACCCAGTACTTC. The chain has TRBV18 and TRBJ2-5, with TRBD2 matching over 8 bases. The CDR3 consists of 14 residues. V shed 2 bases and J 4 bases; nucleotides not matched to a gene: 3. Germline lookup yields CDR1 KGHSH and CDR2 LQKENI.

V gene TRBV19 combines with J gene TRBJ1-5; D not certain. CDR1 and CDR2 from the germline V gene are LNHDA and SQIVND (reference sequence). V was clipped by 1 base and J by 4 bases, with 11 bases between them. This CDR3 has 15 amino acids. CDR3 nucleotides: TGTGCCAGTAGTATAGGGCGGCGGGTTAATCAGCCCCAGCATTTT. Translated, it gives CASSIGRRVNQPQHF.

V is TRBV7-9 and J is TRBJ2-1; 10 bases are shared with TRBD2. The J segment lost 8 bases and the V segment lost 10 bases, leaving 17 bases of the junction unmatched. This CDR3 is built from 16 residues. Germline V gene lookup returns CDR1 SEHNR and CDR2 FQNEAQ (reference sequence). Here the CDR3 DNA reads TGTGCCACCCAGGTCTCCGGGACTAGCGTGTTGGATGAGCAGTTCTTC. Encoded protein: CATQVSGTSVLDEQFF.

The chain uses TRBV30 and TRBJ2-5; 8 nucleotides match TRBD1. Germline loops: CDR1 GTSNPN, CDR2 SVGIG (reference sequence). This CDR3 is built from 14 residues. Unmatched junction bases numbered 9, after V lost 4 bases and J lost 5 bases. The CDR3 region is CAWTHLTGGETQYF. In DNA, the CDR3 is TGTGCCTGGACCCACCTTACAGGGGGTGAGACCCAGTACTTC.

V and J are TRBV18 and TRBJ2-7; 10 bases match TRBD1. V gave up 3 bases and J gave up 6 bases; unmatched junction bases: 5. CDR3 length: 14 residues. Germline V CDR1 and CDR2: KGHSH, LQKENI. The CDR3 loop is CASSPGDRGREQYF. The DNA of the CDR3 is TGTGCCAGCTCACCTGGGGACAGGGGCCGCGAGCAGTACTTC.

This clone was counted a single time. The chain combines TRBV28 with TRBJ2-7; D is undetermined. Trimming shortened V by 3 bases and J by 3 bases, and 9 bases separated the two germline ends. Germline CDR1 reads MDHEN; CDR2 reads SYDVKM. The length of the CDR3 is 13 residues. CDR3 amino acids: CASSLGPFYEQYF. The CDR3 DNA sequence: TGTGCCAGCAGTTTGGGCCCCTTCTACGAGCAGTACTTC.

CDR3 in amino acids: CASSQVARAAYGYTF. The CDR3 DNA is TGCGCCAGCAGCCAGGTCGCGAGGGCGGCCTATGGCTACACCTTC. The rearrangement joins TRBV4-3 to TRBJ1-2; D uncertain. The CDR3 loop spans 15 amino acids. V was cut by 3 bases and J by 4 bases, with 15 bases left in between. Germline V lookup: CDR1 LGHNA, CDR2 YSLEER.